The source of this T cell receptor (beta chain) is a study of T-cell reconstitution after alpha-beta-depleted transplantation in children (dated by TCRdb to the mid-2010s). Regarding the study in general: T-cell immune reconstitution after TCRalphabeta/CD19-depleted allogeneic hematopoietic cell transplantation in children was quantitatively tracked in the study by means of TCR repertoire profiling.

This clonotype appeared a few times. No antigen is known for it. No clone much larger than this one lies a single base away; base qualities are absent. Explained via the paper, the treatment or condition label denotes: allogeneic hematopoietic cell transplantation with graft depleted of TCRalphabeta T cells and CD19 B cells. TCRalphabeta/CD19-depleted allogeneic hematopoietic cell grafts were given to the transplant recipients, all of whom were children. The receptor library was made with PCR. TCRdb lists the instrument as Illumina HiSeq 2500. To normalize quantification of the TCRbeta repertoire, the TCR libraries were built with molecular barcoding that relied on unique molecular identifiers. Clones were called with MiXCR by TCRdb after fastp trimmed the public reads at Q25, and only in-frame beta chains were retained. A single entry per CDR3 protein holds the most common genes and DNA from its merged rows. The sample profile shows about a million distinct CDR3 sequences; 25% to 35% of them were found once. The ten largest clones represent approximately 30% of the sample.

Points the paper makes about the study in general: In some patients, the high TCRbeta diversity seen at day 60 was put down to recipient T cells and intrathymic progenitors that had survived conditioning. Apparently early alphabetaT-cell count recovery about two months after transplant reportedly relied on only several hundred rapidly expanded clones derived from non-depleted graft cells. Over subsequent months, a decline in hyperexpanded clone frequencies was noted, and after one year, T-cell counts and TCRbeta diversity were mostly ascribed to newly produced T cells.

The CDR3 starts with the cysteine, ends with the phenylalanine, and has 12 residues. Solely the CDR3 DNA is kept, with 36 bases framed from the first base. V gives up 9 bases and J gives up 2 bases, and the segment between their germline ends measures 9 bases. Based on the germline V gene, the CDR1 and CDR2 sequences are KGHDR and SFDVKD. The sample was PBMCs, mostly from graft donor cells, taken 360 days after TCRalphabeta/CD19-depleted stem cell transplant. The rearranged segments are TRBV24-1 and TRBJ1-2; the D gene lacks a confident call. The sequence came from a boy less than two years old who had a stem cell transplant for SCID, so the T cells may come from the graft donor. The CDR3: CATEVENYGYTF. The DNA reads as follows: TGTGCCACCGAGGTCGAAAACTATGGCTACACCTTC.